A single sample gave rise to the 21 T cell receptor beta chains below, sequenced in a study of CD8+CD57+ T cells in acquired aplastic anemia. The use of genomic DNA as template underpinned the TCR beta VDJ and CDR3 profiling. TCRdb reprocessed the reads with MiXCR, giving one entry per CDR3 protein. The sample comprises some 120,000 distinct CDR3 sequences, 48% of which are singletons, and roughly 2.6% rests with the top ten. Sequenced: sorted CD4+, CD8+, or CD8+CD57+ T cells (not recorded which) from PBMCs. The receptors stem from a human donor in good health, serving as a control.

In this sample, this clonotype turned up many times. The chain combines TRBV20-1 with TRBJ2-1; D perhaps matches TRBD2 (5 bases). Trimming left V 2 bases short and J 8 bases short, with 10 bases between. This CDR3 comprises 12 residues. Germline assignment: CDR1 DFQATT and CDR2 SNEGSKA (reference sequence). Written as DNA, the CDR3 is TGCAGTGCTAGACCCCTAGCCCATGAGCAGTTCTTC. This codes for CSARPLAHEQFF.

About this clonotype itself: The conserved phenylalanine or tryptophan normally closing the CDR3 is absent here, so this likely arose from a read error. The chain has TRBV18 and TRBJ1-1; 9 nucleotides agree with TRBD1. This CDR3 contains 13 residues. CDR1 is KGHSH, CDR2 LQKENI, per germline. V lost 3 bases, J lost 4 bases, and 0 bases stayed unmatched. In DNA, the CDR3 is TGTGCCAGCTCACCGGGACAGGGCACTGAAGCTTTCTCT. It is translated as CASSPGQGTEAFS.

This clonotype was counted many times. This sequence joins TRBV19 and TRBJ1-4; tentatively, D is TRBD1 (5 bases). Trimming cost V 7 bases and J 5 bases, with 14 bases left between them. CDR1 and CDR2 (germline): LNHDA, SQIVND (reference sequence). This CDR3 contains 14 residues. The CDR3 loop is CASTRRQPNEKLFF. As DNA, the CDR3 is TGTGCCAGTACCCGTCGACAGCCAAATGAAAAACTGTTTTTT.

The chain has TRBV19 and TRBJ2-2; 10 bases agree with TRBD1. V gave up 5 bases and J gave up 5 bases; unmatched junction bases: 5. CDR3 length: 15 residues. The germline V gene has CDR1 LNHDA and CDR2 SQIVND (reference sequence). The CDR3 sequence is CASSDRTGGTGELFF. The CDR3 coding sequence is TGTGCCAGTAGTGATAGGACAGGGGGGACCGGGGAGCTGTTTTTT.

This chain links TRBV29-1 with TRBJ2-7, with D uncertain. In germline, CDR1 is SQVTM, CDR2 ANQGSEA. Trimming shortened V by 4 bases and J by 0 bases, and 10 bases separated the two germline ends. The CDR3 covers 13 residues. CDR3 loop: CSVVFPISYEQYF. The CDR3 nucleotides are TGCAGCGTTGTTTTCCCCATCTCCTACGAGCAGTACTTC.

The V and J genes are TRBV4-1 and TRBJ2-7; possible D gene TRBD2, 7 bases. Trimming took off 1 base at V and 7 bases at J, with 14 bases between the two ends. Germline CDR1 and CDR2: MGHRA and YSYEKL. The CDR3 length is 14 residues. CDR3 in amino acids: CASSQGKGGGEQYF. In DNA, the CDR3 is TGCGCCAGCAGCCAAGGAAAGGGAGGGGGAGAGCAGTACTTC.

V and J are TRBV19 and TRBJ1-5; D is perhaps TRBD1 (6 bases). Per the germline V gene, CDR1 is LNHDA and CDR2 is SQIVND (reference sequence). This CDR3 region has 14 residues. The germline V and J ends were trimmed by 5 bases and 7 bases, with 15 bases remaining between them. The CDR3 loop is CASSSGQGPQPQHF. The DNA for the CDR3 is TGTGCCAGTAGTTCTGGGCAGGGGCCCCAGCCCCAGCATTTT.

Many counts were recorded for this clonotype. The chain carries TRBV7-2 and TRBJ2-5; TRBD1 agrees at 7 bases. The germline V gene encodes CDR1 SGHTA and CDR2 FQGNSA. Losses at the gene ends were 4 bases for V and 4 bases for J; bases not matched to a gene: 9. This CDR3 is 15 amino acids long. This CDR3 reads CASSYGPGGRETQYF. The CDR3 DNA is TGTGCCAGCAGCTACGGCCCAGGGGGTCGAGAGACCCAGTACTTC.

The rearrangement uses TRBV10-3 and TRBJ2-7; D perhaps matches TRBD1 (5 bases). The CDR3 is 14 residues long. Germline values: CDR1 ENHRY, CDR2 SYGVKD. Trimming took 0 bases from V and 0 from J, leaving 6 bases between them. For the CDR3, the DNA is TGTGCCATCAGTGAGTCAGGGGACTCCTACGAGCAGTACTTC. This translates into CAISESGDSYEQYF.

This clonotype was detected ten times or more. The chain couples TRBV5-6 to TRBJ1-2; 8 bases agree with TRBD1. The ends lost 2 bases at V and 4 bases at J; junction bases unmatched: 7. Germline V lookup: CDR1 SGHDT, CDR2 YYEEEE. There are 15 residues in the CDR3. The CDR3 nucleotides read TGTGCCAGCAGCTTCTTGAGGACAGGGATCTATGGCTACACCTTC. Residues: CASSFLRTGIYGYTF.

This rearrangement joins TRBV25-1 to TRBJ2-3; 8 bases agree with TRBD2. V trimming: 6 bases; J trimming: 4 bases; junction bases outside the gene matches: 9. The CDR3 runs to 15 residues. Germline CDR1 and CDR2: MGHDK and SYGVNS. Here the CDR3 reads CASSFPGGGADTQYF. CDR3 sequence (DNA): TGTGCCAGCAGCTTTCCCGGGGGGGGAGCAGATACGCAGTATTTT.

The genes are TRBV11-1 and TRBJ1-2; TRBD1 might be the D (5 bases). V was shortened by 1 base and J by 0 bases, with 12 bases between the two germline ends. Germline loops: CDR1 SGHAT, CDR2 FQDESV (reference sequence). The CDR3 consists of 16 residues. This chain's CDR3 is CASSLDGTAANYGYTF. The CDR3 DNA is TGTGCCAGCAGCTTAGATGGGACGGCCGCTAACTATGGCTACACCTTC.

CDR3 in DNA: TGTGCCACCAGTGATTCAGGGGCCCAAGGCTACACCTTC. It is translated as CATSDSGAQGYTF. The chain recombines TRBV24-1 with TRBJ1-2; a weak D match, TRBD1 (6 bases). This CDR3 has 13 amino acids. Germline V gene sequence: CDR1 KGHDR, CDR2 SFDVKD. Trimming removed 2 bases at V and 8 bases at J, with 11 bases between.

The chain couples TRBV15 to TRBJ2-3, with D unresolved. V lost 3 bases, J lost 6 bases, and 13 bases lay in between. This CDR3 spans 14 amino acids. In germline, CDR1 is LNHNV, CDR2 YYDKDF (reference sequence). The CDR3 DNA reads as TGTGCCACCAGCAGGTGGAACGAGCAGGATACGCAGTATTTT. This codes for CATSRWNEQDTQYF.

This clonotype came up many times. V gene TRBV20-1 combines with J gene TRBJ1-6; 7 bases align to TRBD1. The CDR3 totals 14 residues. The J segment lost 12 bases and the V segment lost 5 bases, leaving 13 bases of the junction unmatched. From germline, CDR1 is DFQATT and CDR2 SNEGSKA (reference sequence). The CDR3 is CSAPRDRIDLPLHF. The CDR3 DNA sequence: TGCAGTGCTCCCCGGGACAGAATCGATTTACCCCTCCACTTT.

This chain links TRBV6-1 with TRBJ1-2; 10 positions match TRBD1. CDR1 is MNHNS, CDR2 SASEGT, per germline. This CDR3 has 16 residues. Trimming at V came to 1 base and at J to 6 bases, leaving 8 bases not matched to a gene. CDR3 amino acids: CASSEDETGGINGYTF. The CDR3 DNA reads TGTGCCAGCAGTGAAGACGAGACAGGGGGCATTAATGGCTACACCTTC.

CDR3 loop: CASSLGYSGRREQYF. The CDR3 nucleotides read TGTGCCAGCAGCTTGGGGTACAGCGGGAGGCGAGAGCAGTACTTC. The chain employs TRBV7-2 and TRBJ2-7; 9 bases line up with TRBD2. V shed 3 bases and J 7 bases; nucleotides not matched to a gene: 10. The CDR3 is 15 residues long. Germline V gene lookup returns CDR1 SGHTA and CDR2 FQGNSA.

This clonotype has a count of ten or more. The CDR3 loop reads CASSLGQVDSPLHF. CDR3 nucleotides: TGCGCCAGCAGCTTGGGTCAGGTGGATTCACCCCTCCACTTT. V usage is TRBV5-1 and J usage is TRBJ1-6; D call uncertain. V dropped 0 bases and J dropped 8 bases, with 9 bases sitting between them. This CDR3 region has 14 residues. Germline V CDR1 and CDR2: SGHRS, YFSETQ.

There are many counts of this clonotype. V usage is TRBV2 and J usage is TRBJ2-3; 7 bases align to TRBD1. After removal of 5 bases from V and 4 bases from J, the junction contained 6 bases not matched to a gene. Germline CDR1 is SNHLY and CDR2 is FYNNEI. The CDR3 runs to 14 residues. The CDR3 DNA is TGTGCCAGCAGTCGGGACAGACAAGCAGATACGCAGTATTTT. Encoded protein: CASSRDRQADTQYF.

V gene TRBV19 combines with J gene TRBJ1-1, with D possibly matching TRBD1 (6 bases). This CDR3 has 17 amino acids. Germline V gene data show CDR1 as LNHDA and CDR2 as SQIVND (reference sequence). Deletions cut 7 bases from V and 1 base from J, with 22 bases between. CDR3 in DNA: TGTGCCAGTAAATCATTTCACGAGGGGGGTGAGAACACTGAAGCTTTCTTT. Translating it yields CASKSFHEGGENTEAFF.

At least ten counts were recorded for this clonotype. CDR3 nucleotide sequence: TGTGCCAGCAGTGACAGTTACTCTGGAAACACCATATATTTT. Its protein product is CASSDSYSGNTIYF. V gene TRBV2 combines with J gene TRBJ1-3, with unresolved D. V lost 3 bases and J 0 bases, leaving 6 bases between the germline ends. This CDR3 has 14 amino acids. In germline, CDR1 is SNHLY, CDR2 FYNNEI.